The 21 T cell receptor beta chains given below trace back to one sample, sequenced in a study of cytomegalovirus exposure and HLA in healthy donors. Researchers ran the PCR with 60 Vbeta and 13 Jbeta primers. The protocol was immunoSEQ multiplex PCR, while the TCRdb copy is restricted to in-frame clones and leaves out a portion. The sample includes about 98,000 clones, more than 60% of them seen just once. The sequenced sample consisted of PBMCs. Source of these receptors: a human donor in good health.

The chain has TRBV29-1 and TRBJ2-2; TRBD1 aligns across 8 bases. J was trimmed by 4 bases and V by 4 bases; bases with no gene match: 2. Germline V gene lookup returns CDR1 SQVTM and CDR2 ANQGSEA. The CDR3 length is 13 residues. The CDR3 DNA sequence: TGCAGCGTTGGGCAGGGGGCCACCGGGGAGCTGTTTTTT. Its protein product is CSVGQGATGELFF.

CDR3 bases: TGTGCCAGCAGTTACTCCAGGGGGTTTGGCGAGCAGTACTTC. Translating it yields CASSYSRGFGEQYF. The V call is TRBV6-5, the J call TRBJ2-7, with 7 nucleotides matching TRBD1. Trimming cost V 0 bases and J 6 bases; bases outside gene matches: 5. This CDR3 spans 14 amino acids. Germline loops: CDR1 MNHEY, CDR2 SVGAGI.

The chain links TRBV4-1 to TRBJ2-5, with TRBD1 as a possible D gene (5 bases). With 0 bases removed from V and 1 base from J, the gap between germline ends came to 15 bases. Germline CDR1 and CDR2: MGHRA and YSYEKL. This CDR3 has 17 residues. CDR3 amino acids: CASSQDIQGPPQETQYF. The CDR3 DNA follows: TGCGCCAGCAGCCAAGATATCCAGGGCCCCCCCCAAGAGACCCAGTACTTC.

The gene calls are TRBV5-6 and TRBJ2-5, with 8 bases lining up with TRBD1. After removal of 3 bases from V and 5 bases from J, the junction contained 12 bases not matched to a gene. Germline CDR1 SGHDT, CDR2 YYEEEE. CDR3 size: 16 residues. The CDR3 sequence: CASSSNRAGGAETQYF. Here the CDR3 DNA reads TGTGCCAGCAGCTCAAATCGGGCAGGGGGCGCGGAGACCCAGTACTTC.

This chain links TRBV30 with TRBJ1-2; D gene uncertain. CDR1 and CDR2 from the germline V gene are GTSNPN and SVGIG (reference sequence). The CDR3 totals 11 residues. The V end was cut by 5 bases, the J end by 4 bases, with 8 bases between. This chain's CDR3 is CAWYTIYGYTF. CDR3 DNA: TGTGCCTGGTACACTATCTATGGCTACACCTTC.

J is TRBJ1-3 and V is TRBV5-1, with 7 nucleotides matching TRBD1. Looked up from germline, CDR1 is SGHRS and CDR2 is YFSETQ. V was pared by 3 bases and J by 2 bases, with 8 bases of the junction left unmatched. This CDR3 is built from 16 residues. CDR3 region: CASSSNPTGTGNTIYF. Written as DNA, the CDR3 is TGCGCCAGCAGCTCAAACCCGACAGGGACTGGAAACACCATATATTTT.

The chain combines TRBV7-6 with TRBJ2-7; 10 bases agree with TRBD2. The J segment lost 7 bases and the V segment lost 5 bases, leaving 11 bases of the junction unmatched. The CDR3 consists of 15 residues. CDR1 is SGHVS, CDR2 FNYEAQ, per germline. CDR3 in amino acids: CASSAELAGIREQYF. As DNA, the CDR3 is TGTGCCAGCAGCGCTGAACTAGCGGGAATAAGGGAGCAGTACTTC.

This clone was detected once. The chain is built from TRBV5-1 and TRBJ2-5, with TRBD1 matching 7 bases. The J call may not be correct, given that the DNA end is closer to TRBJ2-7. Germline V gives CDR1 SGHRS, CDR2 YFSETQ. The CDR3 has 13 amino acids. The DNA for the CDR3 is TGCGCCAGCAGCTTGGGGGGGACAGTCGAGCAGTACTTC. Translated: CASSLGGTVEQYF.

This chain joins TRBV7-9 and TRBJ2-7; 9 bases agree with TRBD1. The germline V gene encodes CDR1 SEHNR and CDR2 FQNEAQ (reference sequence). Losses at the gene ends were 5 bases for V and 6 bases for J; bases not matched to a gene: 11. This CDR3 has 15 residues. CDR3: CASSHSRTGVSEQYF. The CDR3 bases are TGTGCCAGCAGCCACAGTAGGACAGGGGTATCCGAGCAGTACTTC.

The chain is built from TRBV5-1 and TRBJ2-5; the D is unclear. V was cut by 1 base and J by 3 bases, with 10 bases left in between. The CDR3 loop spans 14 amino acids. The germline CDR1 and CDR2 sequences are SGHRS and YFSETQ. The CDR3 is CASSLLGSEETQYF. As DNA, the CDR3 is TGCGCCAGCAGCTTGTTGGGCAGTGAAGAGACCCAGTACTTC.

The chain uses TRBV5-1 and TRBJ1-6; a weak D match, TRBD1 (5 bases). The CDR3 contains 19 residues. Germline-derived CDR1 and CDR2 are SGHRS and YFSETQ. Trimming removed 0 bases at V and 1 base at J, with 17 bases between. Here the CDR3 DNA reads TGCGCCAGCAGCTTGGATGCAGGGATGGTAAAGTCCTATAATTCACCCCTCCACTTT. Protein product: CASSLDAGMVKSYNSPLHF.

CDR3 protein: CASSLGTGNQPQHF. CDR3 DNA sequence: TGTGCCAGCAGCTTAGGGACAGGGAATCAGCCCCAGCATTTT. This sequence joins TRBV5-6 and TRBJ1-5; 9 bases match TRBD1. The V and J ends lost 2 bases and 4 bases, in that order; junction bases with no gene match: 1. CDR1 and CDR2 from the germline V gene are SGHDT and YYEEEE. The CDR3 contains 14 residues.

About this clone: Germline and junction disagree at one end, which may indicate a read error. V usage is TRBV7-9 and J usage is TRBJ1-5; 12 nucleotides match TRBD1. The CDR3 contains 17 residues. CDR1 SEHNR and CDR2 FQNEAQ come from the germline V gene (reference sequence). CDR3 sequence reads: CSSSLVVGTGGGQPQHF. The DNA of the CDR3 is TGTTCCAGCAGCTTAGTCGTAGGGACAGGGGGCGGTCAGCCCCAGCATTTT.

The rearrangement links TRBV12-5 to TRBJ2-1; D might be TRBD2 (5 bases). The length of the CDR3 is 14 residues. In germline, CDR1 is LGHNT, CDR2 FRNRAP. Trimming shortened V by 6 bases and J by 0 bases, and 9 bases separated the two germline ends. The CDR3 DNA reads TGTGCTAGTGGCCAAACTAGCTCCTACAATGAGCAGTTCTTC. It is translated as CASGQTSSYNEQFF.

This chain joins TRBV2 and TRBJ1-2; D is unresolved. CDR1 SNHLY and CDR2 FYNNEI come from the germline V gene. The CDR3 totals 12 residues. Trimming took off 5 bases at V and 1 base at J, with 5 bases between the two ends. The CDR3 region is CASSRDNYGYTF. CDR3 coding DNA: TGTGCCAGCAGTCGGGATAACTATGGCTACACCTTC.

This clone has a single count. The chain links TRBV12-5 to TRBJ2-7, with D unresolved. The CDR3 spans 13 residues. V dropped 6 bases and J dropped 3 bases, with 12 bases sitting between them. The germline V gene encodes CDR1 LGHNT and CDR2 FRNRAP. DNA for the CDR3: TGTGCTAGTGGATGGCACAGCTACTACGAGCAGTACTTC. Protein product: CASGWHSYYEQYF.

The chain recombines TRBV7-9 with TRBJ2-7; 11 bases align to TRBD2. CDR3 length: 14 residues. CDR1 and CDR2 from the germline V gene are SEHNR and FQNEAQ (reference sequence). V lost 6 bases and J lost 5; bases outside the gene matches: 6. The CDR3 DNA follows: TGTGCCAGCAGGCGACTAGCGGGGAGCCACGAGCAGTACTTC. The encoded protein is CASRRLAGSHEQYF.

The gene calls are TRBV19 and TRBJ2-5; possibly TRBD2 for D (6 bases). V dropped 1 base and J dropped 4 bases, with 13 bases sitting between them. Germline CDR1 reads LNHDA; CDR2 reads SQIVND (reference sequence). The CDR3 spans 15 residues. CDR3 bases: TGTGCCAGTAGTATAGGCCTAGCGAGAGGAGAGACCCAGTACTTC. This encodes CASSIGLARGETQYF.

V and J are TRBV29-1 and TRBJ1-1; 11 bases fit TRBD1. CDR3 length: 14 amino acids. Germline CDR1 is SQVTM and CDR2 is ANQGSEA. V lost 7 bases, J lost 4 bases, and 8 bases stayed unmatched. This chain's CDR3 is CSAPLGQGVTEAFF. DNA of the CDR3: TGCAGCGCCCCTTTGGGACAGGGGGTCACTGAAGCTTTCTTT.

The rearrangement uses TRBV6-5 and TRBJ2-7; 8 bases fit TRBD1. Germline V gene lookup returns CDR1 MNHEY and CDR2 SVGAGI. This CDR3 spans 14 amino acids. V gave up 5 bases and J gave up 5 bases; unmatched junction bases: 8. Here the CDR3 DNA reads TGTGCCAGCAGTCCCGGGACAGGATTCGACGAGCAGTACTTC. Amino acids: CASSPGTGFDEQYF.

CDR3 sequence reads: CAGRGPRGASEQYF. The CDR3 DNA follows: TGTGCGGGGCGGGGGCCAAGAGGGGCATCCGAGCAGTACTTC. The genes are TRBV5-8 and TRBJ2-7; TRBD2 is a possible D gene (7 bases). Germline V CDR1 and CDR2: SGHTS, YDEGEE. The CDR3 totals 14 residues.